The clone carrying this TCR beta chain was observed a handful of times. Its target is unknown. Gene names refer to mouse genes. The CDR3 end lies 1 residue beyond the end of the read and is filled in from the germline J gene. The CDR3 length is 16 residues. Germline V gene sequence: CDR1 SGHND, CDR2 FRSKSL. J gave up 1 base and V 0 bases, and 2 bases lay outside the gene matches. Time point noted: mouse harvest day 7 after allogeneic transplant. The graft held 10^6 splenic CD5+ T cells and 10^7 T-cell-depleted bone marrow cells. This sample was taken from a study of tissue T cells after allogeneic stem cell transplantation. Regarding the study as a whole: Limitations included a small, clinically heterogeneous cohort and limited sampling depth. Blood and spleen captured only part of the tissue TCR repertoire.

Method: immunoSEQ multiplex PCR; TCRdb's copy keeps in-frame clones and lacks some. The repertoire holds 6,500 to 7,500 clones, with approximately 45% as singletons. The V and J genes are TRBV15 and TRBJ2-1; 8 bases agree with TRBD2. Sequences were obtained from gut tissue. The clonotype was recovered from a female BALB/c mouse given C57BL/6 T cells with graft-versus-host disease after an allogeneic hematopoietic cell transplant. The covered CDR3 bases are TGTGCCAGCAGTTTAGCTGGGGGGGGGAACTATGCTGAGCAGTTC. Protein product: CASSLAGGGNYAEQF. The full-length CDR3 reads as CASSLAGGGNYAEQFF.